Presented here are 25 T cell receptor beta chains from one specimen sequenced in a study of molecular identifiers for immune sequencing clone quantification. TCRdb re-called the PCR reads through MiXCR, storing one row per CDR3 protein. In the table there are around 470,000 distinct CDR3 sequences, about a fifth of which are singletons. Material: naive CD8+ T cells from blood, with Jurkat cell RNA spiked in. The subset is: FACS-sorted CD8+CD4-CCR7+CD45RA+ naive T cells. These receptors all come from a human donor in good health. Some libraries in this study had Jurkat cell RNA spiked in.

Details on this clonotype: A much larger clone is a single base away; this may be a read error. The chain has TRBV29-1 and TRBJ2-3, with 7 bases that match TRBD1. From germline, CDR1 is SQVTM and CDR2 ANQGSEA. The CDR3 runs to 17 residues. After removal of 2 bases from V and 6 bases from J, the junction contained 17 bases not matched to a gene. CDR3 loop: CSVEKDGNRGPMDTQYF. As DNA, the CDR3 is TGCAGCGTTGAAAAGGATGGCAACAGGGGCCCTATGGATACGCAGTATTTT.

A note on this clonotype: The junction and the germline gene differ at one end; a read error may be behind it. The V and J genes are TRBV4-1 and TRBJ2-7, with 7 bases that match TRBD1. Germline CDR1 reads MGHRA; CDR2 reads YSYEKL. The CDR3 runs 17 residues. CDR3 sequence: CASSPSRPGTAIYGQYF. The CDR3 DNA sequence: TGCGCCAGCAGCCCCTCGCGGCCCGGGACAGCGATCTACGGGCAGTACTTC.

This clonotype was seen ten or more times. CDR3 in DNA: TGTGCCAGCAGCCCTACCGGGACAGGGGGCTATGGCTACACCTTC. It translates to CASSPTGTGGYGYTF. The chain joins TRBV16 to TRBJ1-2; 11 nucleotides match TRBD1. Unmatched junction bases numbered 5, after V lost 4 bases and J lost 4 bases. The CDR3 runs to 15 residues. The germline CDR1 and CDR2 sequences are KGHSY and FQNENV.

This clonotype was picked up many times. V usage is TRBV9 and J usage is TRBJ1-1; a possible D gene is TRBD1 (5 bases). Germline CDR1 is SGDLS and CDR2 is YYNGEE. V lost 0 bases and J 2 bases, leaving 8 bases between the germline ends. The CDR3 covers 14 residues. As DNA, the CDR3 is TGTGCCAGCAGCGTAGGACAGATAAACACTGAAGCTTTCTTT. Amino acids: CASSVGQINTEAFF.

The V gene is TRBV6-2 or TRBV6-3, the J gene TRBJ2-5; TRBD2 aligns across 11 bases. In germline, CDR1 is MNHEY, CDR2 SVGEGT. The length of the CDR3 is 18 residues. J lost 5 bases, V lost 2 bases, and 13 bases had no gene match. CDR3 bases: TGTGCCAGCAGTTACACGGGACTAGCGGTTACCAAGGAGGAGACCCAGTACTTC. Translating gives CASSYTGLAVTKEETQYF.

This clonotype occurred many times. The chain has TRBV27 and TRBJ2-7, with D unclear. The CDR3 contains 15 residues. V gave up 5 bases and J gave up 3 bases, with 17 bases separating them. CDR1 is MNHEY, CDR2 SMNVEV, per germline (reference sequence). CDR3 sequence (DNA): TGTGCCAGCAGTCCGAATTCAGGCCTCCTCTACGAGCAGTACTTC. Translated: CASSPNSGLLYEQYF.

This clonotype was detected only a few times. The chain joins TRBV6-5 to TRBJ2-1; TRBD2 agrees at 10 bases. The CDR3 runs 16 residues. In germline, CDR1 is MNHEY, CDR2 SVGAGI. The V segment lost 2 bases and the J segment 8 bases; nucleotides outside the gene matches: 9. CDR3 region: CASSYTSASGSYEQFF. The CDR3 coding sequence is TGTGCCAGCAGTTACACTTCGGCTAGCGGGAGCTATGAGCAGTTCTTC.

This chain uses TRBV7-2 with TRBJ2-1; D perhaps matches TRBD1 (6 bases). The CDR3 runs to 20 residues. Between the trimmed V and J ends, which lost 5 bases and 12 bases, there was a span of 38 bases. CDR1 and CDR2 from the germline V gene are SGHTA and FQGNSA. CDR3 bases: TGTGCCAGCAGCCCAACAACCGGACAGTATTTGGGGGCAATGGCGGATGGGCAGTTCTTC. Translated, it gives CASSPTTGQYLGAMADGQFF.

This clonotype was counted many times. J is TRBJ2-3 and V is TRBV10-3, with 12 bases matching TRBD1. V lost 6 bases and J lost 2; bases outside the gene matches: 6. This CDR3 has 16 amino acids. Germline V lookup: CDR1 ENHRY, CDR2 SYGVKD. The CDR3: CAISEEGQGATDTQYF. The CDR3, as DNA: TGTGCCATCAGCGAGGAGGGACAGGGGGCCACAGATACGCAGTATTTT.

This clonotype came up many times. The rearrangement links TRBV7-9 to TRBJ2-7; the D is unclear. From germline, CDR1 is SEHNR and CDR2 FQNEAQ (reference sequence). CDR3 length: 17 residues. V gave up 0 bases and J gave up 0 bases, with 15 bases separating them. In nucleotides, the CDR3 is TGTGCCAGCAGCTTAGCGCGCGGCACTCCTCTCTCCTACGAGCAGTACTTC. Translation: CASSLARGTPLSYEQYF.

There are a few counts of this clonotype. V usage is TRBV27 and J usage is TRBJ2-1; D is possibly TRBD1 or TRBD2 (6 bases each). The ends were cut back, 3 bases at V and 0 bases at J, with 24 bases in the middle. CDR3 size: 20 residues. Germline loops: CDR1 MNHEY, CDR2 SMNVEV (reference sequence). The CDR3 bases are TGTGCCAGCAGTTTCCTCTCCCGTGACAGGTACGGGGGCTCCTACAATGAGCAGTTCTTC. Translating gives CASSFLSRDRYGGSYNEQFF.

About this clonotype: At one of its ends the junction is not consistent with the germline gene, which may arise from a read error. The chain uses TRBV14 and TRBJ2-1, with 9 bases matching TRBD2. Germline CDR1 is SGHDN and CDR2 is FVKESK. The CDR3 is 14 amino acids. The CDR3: CACSHWTSVNEQFF. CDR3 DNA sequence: TGTGCCTGCAGCCACTGGACTAGCGTCAATGAGCAGTTCTTC.

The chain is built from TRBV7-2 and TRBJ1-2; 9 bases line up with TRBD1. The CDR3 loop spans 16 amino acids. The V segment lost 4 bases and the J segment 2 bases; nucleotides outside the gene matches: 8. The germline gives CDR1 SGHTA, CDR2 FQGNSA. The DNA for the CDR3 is TGTGCCAGCAGCTACGGACAGGGGTTGAGGAACTATGGCTACACCTTC. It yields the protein CASSYGQGLRNYGYTF.

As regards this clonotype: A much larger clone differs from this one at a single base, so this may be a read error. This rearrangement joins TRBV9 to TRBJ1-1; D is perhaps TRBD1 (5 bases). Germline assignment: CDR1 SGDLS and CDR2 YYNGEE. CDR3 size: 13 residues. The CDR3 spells CAGSVVGGTEAFF. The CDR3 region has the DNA TGTGCCGGCAGCGTAGTTGGGGGGACTGAAGCTTTCTTT.

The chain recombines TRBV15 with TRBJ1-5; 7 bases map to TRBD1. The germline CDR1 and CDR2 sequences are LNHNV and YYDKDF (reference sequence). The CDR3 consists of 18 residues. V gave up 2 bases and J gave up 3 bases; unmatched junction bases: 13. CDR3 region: CATSRPGIGTVDNQPQHF. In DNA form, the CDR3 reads TGTGCCACCAGCAGACCAGGCATCGGGACAGTGGACAATCAGCCCCAGCATTTT.

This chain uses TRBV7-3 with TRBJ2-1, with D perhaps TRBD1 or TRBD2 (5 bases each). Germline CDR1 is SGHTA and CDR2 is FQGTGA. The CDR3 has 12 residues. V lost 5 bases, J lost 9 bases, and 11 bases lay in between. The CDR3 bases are TGTGCCAGCAGCACCTCAGGGACTGAGCAGTTCTTC. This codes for CASSTSGTEQFF. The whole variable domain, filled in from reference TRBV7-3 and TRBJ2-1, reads GAGVSQTPSNKVTEKGKYVELRCDPISGHTALYWYRQSLGQGPEFLIYFQGTGAADDSGLPNDRFFAVRPEGSVSTLKIQRTERGDSAVYLCASSTSGTEQFFGPGTRLTVL.

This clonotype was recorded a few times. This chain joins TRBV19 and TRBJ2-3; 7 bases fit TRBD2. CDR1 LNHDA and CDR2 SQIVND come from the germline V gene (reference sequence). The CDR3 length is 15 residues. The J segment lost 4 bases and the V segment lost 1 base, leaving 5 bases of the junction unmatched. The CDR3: CASSIVGGGADTQYF. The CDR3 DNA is TGTGCCAGTAGTATAGTCGGCGGGGGAGCAGATACGCAGTATTTT.

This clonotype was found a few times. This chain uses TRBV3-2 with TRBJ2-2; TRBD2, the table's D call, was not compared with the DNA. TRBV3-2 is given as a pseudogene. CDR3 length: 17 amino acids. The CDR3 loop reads CASSQALWELDTGELFF. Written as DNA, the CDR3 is TGTGCCAGCAGCCAAGCCCTCTGGGAGTTGGACACCGGGGAGCTGTTTTTT.

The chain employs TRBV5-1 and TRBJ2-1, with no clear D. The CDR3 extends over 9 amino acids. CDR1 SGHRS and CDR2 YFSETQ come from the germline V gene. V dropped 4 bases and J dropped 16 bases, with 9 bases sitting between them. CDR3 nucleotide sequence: TGCGCCAGCAGCCCCGGCGTTTTCTTC. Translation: CASSPGVFF.

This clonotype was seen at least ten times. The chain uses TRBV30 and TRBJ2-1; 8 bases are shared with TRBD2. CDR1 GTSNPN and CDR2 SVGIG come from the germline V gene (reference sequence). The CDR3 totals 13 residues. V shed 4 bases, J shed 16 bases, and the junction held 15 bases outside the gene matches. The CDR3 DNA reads TGTGCCTGGAACGGCGCCGGGGGACTAGTGTTCTTCTTC. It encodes CAWNGAGGLVFFF. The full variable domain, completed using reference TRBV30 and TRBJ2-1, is SQTIHQWPATLVQPVGSPLSLECTVEGTSNPNLYWYRQAAGRGLQLLFYSVGIGQISSEVPQNLSASRPQDRQFILSSKKLLLSDSGFYLCAWNGAGGLVFFFGPGTRLTVL.

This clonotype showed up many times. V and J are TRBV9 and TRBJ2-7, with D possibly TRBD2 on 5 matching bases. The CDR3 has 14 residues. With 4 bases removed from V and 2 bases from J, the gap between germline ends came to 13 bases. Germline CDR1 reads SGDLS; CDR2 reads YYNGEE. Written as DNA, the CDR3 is TGTGCCAGCAGCCCACCGGGCGGGCCCTACGAGCAGTACTTC. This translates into CASSPPGGPYEQYF.

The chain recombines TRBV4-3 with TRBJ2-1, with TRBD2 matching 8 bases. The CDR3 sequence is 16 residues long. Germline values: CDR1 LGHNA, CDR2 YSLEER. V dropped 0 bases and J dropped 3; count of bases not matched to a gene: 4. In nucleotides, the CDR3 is TGCGCCAGCAGCCAAGATACGGGGGGGGGCTACAATGAGCAGTTCTTC. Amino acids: CASSQDTGGGYNEQFF.

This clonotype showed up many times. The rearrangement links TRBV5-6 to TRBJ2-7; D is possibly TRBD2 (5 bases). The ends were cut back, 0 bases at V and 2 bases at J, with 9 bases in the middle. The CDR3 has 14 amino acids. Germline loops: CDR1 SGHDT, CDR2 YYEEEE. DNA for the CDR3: TGTGCCAGCAGCTTGGTAAGGGAGACCTACGAGCAGTACTTC. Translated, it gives CASSLVRETYEQYF.

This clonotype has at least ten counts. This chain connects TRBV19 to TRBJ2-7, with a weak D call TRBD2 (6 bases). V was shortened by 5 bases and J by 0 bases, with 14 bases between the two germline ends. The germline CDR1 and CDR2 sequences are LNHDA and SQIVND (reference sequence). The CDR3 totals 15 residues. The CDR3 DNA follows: TGTGCCAGTAGTTACGGGGGACCTGCCTCCTACGAGCAGTACTTC. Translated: CASSYGGPASYEQYF.

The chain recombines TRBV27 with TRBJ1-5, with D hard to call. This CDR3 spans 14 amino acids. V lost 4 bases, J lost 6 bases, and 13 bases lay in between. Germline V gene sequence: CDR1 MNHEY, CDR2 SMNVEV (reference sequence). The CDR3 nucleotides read TGTGCCAGCAGTTCATCTACCGGGAGTCAGCCCCAGCATTTT. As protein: CASSSSTGSQPQHF.